Shown below are 11 T cell receptor beta chains from a single sample sequenced in a study of early T cells in non-severe SARS-CoV-2 infection. TCRdb re-analysed the 5' RACE reads in MiXCR, keeping a single row per CDR3 protein. This table has 55,000 to 80,000 distinct CDR3 sequences, 9.5% to 13% appearing once. Sequenced sample: whole blood. The receptors originated from an adult who was a healthcare worker with PCR-confirmed SARS-CoV-2 infection or an uninfected control (not recorded which).

Comments on this clonotype: The junction does not match germline at one end; this may be a read error. The gene calls are TRBV5-1 and TRBJ2-2; 7 positions match TRBD2. The CDR3 totals 16 residues. Germline CDR1 reads SGHRS; CDR2 reads YFSETQ. CDR3 nucleotide sequence: TGCGCCAGCAGCTTGGTGCTCAGCGGGAACTCCGGGGAGCTGTTTTTT. Residues: CASSLVLSGNSGELFF.

This clonotype was counted between two and nine times. The chain links TRBV29-1 to TRBJ2-7, with 9 bases fitting TRBD1. Germline V lookup: CDR1 SQVTM, CDR2 ANQGSEA. The V gene end was trimmed by 7 bases and the J gene end by 3 bases; junction bases not matched to a gene: 7. The CDR3 extends over 13 amino acids. CDR3 in amino acids: CSARGQGFYEQYF. CDR3 nucleotide sequence: TGCAGCGCCCGCGGACAGGGGTTCTACGAGCAGTACTTC.

This clonotype was seen repeatedly, ten times or more. The J gene is TRBJ1-2, the V gene TRBV7-2; the D is unclear. The CDR3 contains 14 residues. Germline V lookup: CDR1 SGHTA, CDR2 FQGNSA. Trimming left V 1 base short and J 9 bases short, with 15 bases between. The CDR3 sequence: CASSLGAVAKRYTF. In nucleotides, the CDR3 is TGTGCCAGCAGCTTAGGGGCAGTGGCTAAGCGCTACACCTTC. Full variable domain (missing parts from reference TRBV7-2 and TRBJ1-2): GAGVSQSPSNKVTEKGKDVELRCDPISGHTALYWYRQSLGQGLEFLIYFQGNSAPDKSGLPSDRFSAERTGGSVSTLTIQRTQQEDSAVYLCASSLGAVAKRYTFGSGTRLTVV.

This clonotype was detected only a few times. The chain is built from TRBV29-1 and TRBJ2-7; 8 bases align to TRBD1. Germline CDR1 reads SQVTM; CDR2 reads ANQGSEA. V lost 4 bases to trimming and J lost 3 bases; unmatched junction nucleotides: 8. The CDR3 is 14 residues long. This CDR3 is CSVVGDRRDYEQYF. CDR3 coding DNA: TGCAGCGTTGTAGGGGACAGGAGGGACTACGAGCAGTACTTC.

This clonotype was counted a few times. V usage is TRBV2 and J usage is TRBJ2-3; D is undetermined. This CDR3 contains 19 residues. The germline V and J ends were trimmed by 4 bases and 0 bases, with 23 bases remaining between them. Germline V CDR1 and CDR2: SNHLY, FYNNEI. Here the CDR3 DNA reads TGTGCCAGCAGTGTTTATTTCGGTATGGGCCCTCGTAGCACAGATACGCAGTATTTT. Its translation is CASSVYFGMGPRSTDTQYF.

This clonotype was counted ten times or more. The gene calls are TRBV3-1 and TRBJ2-7; 13 bases are shared with TRBD2. Germline CDR1 and CDR2: LGHDT and YNNKEL (reference sequence). The CDR3 contains 14 residues. With 4 bases clipped from V and 4 bases from J, the junction kept 1 base outside the gene matches. The chain's CDR3 is CASSPGLAGYEQYF. The DNA for the CDR3 is TGTGCCAGCAGCCCGGGACTAGCGGGATACGAGCAGTACTTC.

The chain uses TRBV5-1 and TRBJ2-7; TRBD2 agrees at 13 bases. Germline assignment: CDR1 SGHRS and CDR2 YFSETQ. J gave up 5 bases and V 3 bases, and 2 bases lay outside the gene matches. The CDR3 loop spans 14 amino acids. CDR3 DNA: TGCGCCAGCAGCTGGACTAGCGGGAGTCACGAGCAGTACTTC. The encoded protein is CASSWTSGSHEQYF.

This clonotype was picked up many times. The chain employs TRBV4-2 and TRBJ2-5; the match to TRBD2 covers 7 bases. This CDR3 has 15 residues. Germline CDR1 LGHNA, CDR2 YNFKEQ. Losses at the gene ends were 4 bases for V and 1 base for J; bases not matched to a gene: 6. CDR3 protein: CASSRELAPQETQYF. The CDR3, as DNA: TGTGCCAGCAGCCGAGAACTAGCGCCCCAAGAGACCCAGTACTTC.

Only a few counts were recorded for this clonotype. The V call is TRBV7-9, the J call TRBJ2-5; no reliable D call. This CDR3 region has 14 residues. Per germline, CDR1 SEHNR and CDR2 FQNEAQ (reference sequence). Trimming cost V 7 bases and J 3 bases, with 15 bases left between them. The CDR3 here is CASTKASGEETQYF. The CDR3, as DNA: TGTGCCAGCACCAAAGCTTCTGGGGAAGAGACCCAGTACTTC.

This rearrangement joins TRBV7-2 to TRBJ2-5, with 8 bases aligning to TRBD2. With V trimmed by 1 base and J by 5 bases, 12 bases remained unmatched. Per germline, CDR1 SGHTA and CDR2 FQGNSA. This CDR3 has 17 residues. The CDR3: CASSLGWTAGGGETQYF. CDR3 nucleotide sequence: TGTGCCAGCAGCTTAGGTTGGACGGCGGGGGGAGGTGAGACCCAGTACTTC.

This clonotype appeared a few times. This chain links TRBV7-3 with TRBJ1-1; no reliable D call. Trimming stripped 1 base from V and 3 bases from J, with 6 bases between. The CDR3 runs to 13 residues. The germline V gene encodes CDR1 SGHTA and CDR2 FQGTGA. Here the CDR3 DNA reads TGTGCCAGCAGCTTAAATCGTGACACTGAAGCTTTCTTT. Translation gives CASSLNRDTEAFF.